One sample yielded the 2 T cell receptor beta chains listed below, sequenced in a study of T cell repertoires in cytomegalovirus infection. TCRdb fed the reads into MiXCR, producing one record per CDR3 protein. The sample has roughly 630,000 distinct CDR3 sequences; approximately 24% are singletons. Input material: CD8+ T cells from PBMCs. The receptor set was obtained from a human donor in good health (CMV status not recorded). Some clones in this sample may be carry-over from other donors' samples.

The rearrangement joins TRBV28 to TRBJ1-3, with TRBD1 matching 7 bases. The CDR3 spans 15 residues. Looked up from germline, CDR1 is MDHEN and CDR2 is SYDVKM. J was trimmed by 4 bases and V by 6 bases; bases with no gene match: 9. The CDR3 region is CASRLMTGNGNTIYF. CDR3 DNA: TGTGCCAGCAGGCTAATGACAGGGAACGGAAACACCATATATTTT. Full variable domain (outside the CDR3, taken from reference TRBV28 and TRBJ1-3): DVKVTQSSRYLVKRTGEKVFLECVQDMDHENMFWYRQDPGLGLRLIYFSYDVKMKEKGDIPEGYSVSREKKERFSLILESASTNQTSMYLCASRLMTGNGNTIYFGEGSWLTVV.

This clonotype was picked up many times. This chain links TRBV6-1 with TRBJ1-4; no firm D call. Trimming removed 5 bases at V and 2 bases at J, with 3 bases between. Germline V gene lookup returns CDR1 MNHNS and CDR2 SASEGT. The CDR3 sequence is 12 residues long. CDR3 DNA sequence: TGTGCCAGCAGTCAGACTAATGAAAAACTGTTTTTT. Translation: CASSQTNEKLFF.